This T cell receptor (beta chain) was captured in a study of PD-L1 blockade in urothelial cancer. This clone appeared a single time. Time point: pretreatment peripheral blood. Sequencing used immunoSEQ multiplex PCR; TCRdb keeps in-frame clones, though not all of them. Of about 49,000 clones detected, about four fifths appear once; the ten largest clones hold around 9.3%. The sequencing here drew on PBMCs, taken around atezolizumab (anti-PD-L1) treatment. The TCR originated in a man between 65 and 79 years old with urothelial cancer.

CDR3 region: CSWAGGGTDTQYF. The CDR3 DNA sequence: TGCAGCTGGGCGGGGGGGGGCACAGATACGCAGTATTTT. The rearrangement links TRBV29-1 to TRBJ2-3; 9 bases match TRBD2. V shed 8 bases and J 1 base; nucleotides not matched to a gene: 4. CDR1 and CDR2 from the germline V gene are SQVTM and ANQGSEA. CDR3 length: 13 residues.